These 10 T cell receptor beta chains were sequenced from one sample in a study of T cell responses to AZD1222 COVID-19 vaccine. Profiling relied on immunoSEQ multiplex PCR, and the TCRdb table lists in-frame clones only, not all of them. The data contain around 150,000 clones, roughly 93% of them singletons. Material: peripheral blood, obtained 28 days after the second AZD1222 dose. These receptors came from an adult who received the AZD1222 COVID-19 vaccine.

The V gene is TRBV2, the J gene TRBJ2-1; 9 bases are a match to TRBD2. The CDR3 loop spans 13 amino acids. The V and J ends lost 7 bases and 6 bases, in that order; junction bases with no gene match: 4. Germline CDR1 reads SNHLY; CDR2 reads FYNNEI. In DNA form, the CDR3 reads TGTGCCAGCACAGGCGGGGGGGCCAATGAGCAGTTCTTC. Encoded protein: CASTGGGANEQFF.

The chain is built from TRBV6-2 or TRBV6-3 and TRBJ2-1; 11 bases fit TRBD2. The V segment lost 6 bases and the J segment 2 bases; nucleotides outside the gene matches: 6. Germline lookup yields CDR1 MNHEY and CDR2 SVGEGT. The CDR3 has 16 amino acids. CDR3 DNA sequence: TGTGCCAGCAGCGTGGGACTAGCGGAGACCTACAATGAGCAGTTCTTC. Translated: CASSVGLAETYNEQFF.

This chain links TRBV14 with TRBJ2-5; 10 bases align to TRBD2. CDR3 size: 18 residues. Germline V gene sequence: CDR1 SGHDN, CDR2 FVKESK. The ends lost 0 bases at V and 4 bases at J; junction bases unmatched: 11. DNA of the CDR3: TGTGCCAGCAGCCAAGATTGGCTAGCGGGAGTTGGTACAGAGACCCAGTACTTC. Residues: CASSQDWLAGVGTETQYF.

The genes are TRBV19 and TRBJ1-1; TRBD1 matches 8 bases. With 4 bases clipped from V and 5 bases from J, the junction kept 6 bases outside the gene matches. The CDR3 totals 14 residues. Germline assignment: CDR1 LNHDA and CDR2 SQIVND (reference sequence). The DNA for the CDR3 is TGTGCCAGTAGTAAGAGGACAGGGCGGACTGAAGCTTTCTTT. It codes for CASSKRTGRTEAFF.

The chain uses TRBV5-4 and TRBJ2-1; 8 bases are shared with TRBD2. V shed 2 bases, J shed 4 bases, and the junction held 5 bases outside the gene matches. Germline CDR1 and CDR2: SGHNT and YYREEE (reference sequence). The CDR3 sequence is 15 residues long. This chain's CDR3 is CASSFRGGQYNEQFF. As DNA, the CDR3 is TGTGCCAGCAGCTTCCGGGGGGGCCAATACAATGAGCAGTTCTTC.

The count of this clone is one. The chain joins TRBV10-3 to TRBJ2-5; tentatively, D is TRBD2 (6 bases). The germline CDR1 and CDR2 sequences are ENHRY and SYGVKD. The CDR3 consists of 17 residues. The V end lost 6 bases, the J end lost 3 bases, and 23 bases lay between the germline ends. The CDR3 DNA reads TGTGCCATCAGCCCCAGAAGCGGGTCCCTCTCGGAAGAGACCCAGTACTTC. As protein: CAISPRSGSLSEETQYF.

The V gene is TRBV19, the J gene TRBJ2-7; D is uncertain. The germline gives CDR1 LNHDA, CDR2 SQIVND (reference sequence). The CDR3 is made up of 15 amino acids. V was cut by 5 bases and J by 0 bases, with 14 bases left in between. CDR3 sequence reads: CASSAEPVSSYEQYF. The CDR3 DNA reads as TGTGCCAGTAGTGCCGAACCAGTTAGCTCCTACGAGCAGTACTTC.

This clone was observed a few times. The J gene is TRBJ1-1, the V gene TRBV7-9, with 10 positions matching TRBD1. This CDR3 has 14 amino acids. The V and J ends lost 5 bases and 5 bases, in that order; junction bases with no gene match: 5. The germline gives CDR1 SEHNR, CDR2 FQNEAQ (reference sequence). CDR3 loop: CASSIRTGGTEAFF. DNA for the CDR3: TGTGCCAGCAGCATAAGGACAGGGGGAACTGAAGCTTTCTTT.

J is TRBJ1-2 and V is TRBV19, with D uncertain. Germline loops: CDR1 LNHDA, CDR2 SQIVND (reference sequence). CDR3 size: 12 residues. Trimming pared 9 bases from V and 0 bases from J, leaving 8 bases between. CDR3 in DNA: TGTGCCAGCAGGTCCCCTAACTATGGCTACACCTTC. It yields the protein CASRSPNYGYTF.

The V gene is TRBV27, the J gene TRBJ2-7; possibly TRBD1 for D (5 bases). V shed 6 bases and J shed 4 bases, with 13 bases lying between them. Germline values: CDR1 MNHEY, CDR2 SMNVEV (reference sequence). The CDR3 consists of 13 residues. The CDR3 sequence: CASSYRGEYEQYF. The CDR3 coding sequence is TGTGCCAGCAGCTATAGGGGTGAATACGAGCAGTACTTC.